A single sample gave rise to the 17 T cell receptor beta chains below, sequenced in a study of control samples from healthy donors and cancer patients. This table comes from immunoSEQ multiplex PCR, and its TCRdb copy is limited to in-frame clones, with some not included. The profile covers 250,000 to 300,000 clones, with about 80% appearing a single time and 10% to 15% taken by the ten largest. Sequences were obtained from PBMCs. These TCRs come from a woman between 55 and 75 years old with lung cancer.

V and J are TRBV2 and TRBJ2-1, with D perhaps matching TRBD1 (5 bases). This CDR3 has 14 residues. Trimming shortened V by 6 bases and J by 0 bases, and 9 bases separated the two germline ends. Germline V gene sequence: CDR1 SNHLY, CDR2 FYNNEI. The CDR3: CASSWGGSYNEQFF. CDR3 bases: TGTGCCAGCAGCTGGGGCGGCTCCTACAATGAGCAGTTCTTC.

The chain employs TRBV9 and TRBJ1-6; D uncertain. Germline V CDR1 and CDR2: SGDLS, YYNGEE. V was cut by 0 bases and J by 5 bases, with 9 bases left in between. This CDR3 has 15 amino acids. In DNA, the CDR3 is TGTGCCAGCAGCGTAGATACCCGGAATAATTCACCCCTCCACTTT. This gives the protein CASSVDTRNNSPLHF. The full variable domain, its missing parts supplied by reference TRBV9 and TRBJ1-6, is DSGVTQTPKHLITATGQRVTLRCSPRSGDLSVYWYQQSLDQGLQFLIQYYNGEERAKGNILERFSAQQFPDLHSELNLSSLELGDSALYFCASSVDTRNNSPLHFGNGTRLTVT.

The chain uses TRBV7-8 and TRBJ2-1; D is unresolved. Trimming took 5 bases from V and 8 from J, leaving 7 bases between them. This CDR3 has 11 residues. Germline V gene data show CDR1 as SGHVS and CDR2 as FQNEAQ. CDR3 nucleotide sequence: TGTGCCAGCAGCCCCATATATGAGCAGTTCTTC. Translation gives CASSPIYEQFF.

The gene calls are TRBV2 and TRBJ1-3; D call uncertain. Germline CDR1 SNHLY, CDR2 FYNNEI. Trimming removed 7 bases from V and 4 bases from J, with 11 bases in between. The CDR3 contains 13 residues. CDR3 coding DNA: TGTGCCAGCATCCCCGACGCGGGAAACACCATATATTTT. Amino acids: CASIPDAGNTIYF.

Remarks on this clone: The same CDR3 also results from other DNA sequences found in this sample. The chain uses TRBV19 and TRBJ2-5, with D tentatively TRBD1 or TRBD2 (5 bases each). Germline V gives CDR1 LNHDA, CDR2 SQIVND (reference sequence). This CDR3 is 13 amino acids long. V gave up 3 bases and J gave up 3 bases, with 8 bases separating them. CDR3 loop: CASSILGEETQYF. CDR3 in DNA: TGTGCCAGTAGTATTTTGGGGGAAGAGACCCAGTACTTC.

The chain recombines TRBV25-1 with TRBJ2-1; 7 bases are shared with TRBD1. The germline gives CDR1 MGHDK, CDR2 SYGVNS. CDR3 size: 13 residues. The V segment lost 4 bases and the J segment 10 bases; nucleotides outside the gene matches: 7. The CDR3, as DNA: TGTGCCAGCAGTGGGTACACCAGGGGGGAGCAGTTCTTC. It is translated as CASSGYTRGEQFF.

V usage is TRBV7-8 and J usage is TRBJ2-4; D might be TRBD1 or TRBD2, each matching 5 bases. The CDR3 covers 17 residues. V lost 6 bases to trimming and J lost 1 base, with 19 bases between them. Germline assignment: CDR1 SGHVS and CDR2 FQNEAQ. CDR3 region: CASSPLPVGAAKNIQYF. The CDR3 region has the DNA TGTGCCAGCAGTCCCCTCCCCGTCGGGGCGGCCAAAAACATTCAGTACTTC.

With respect to this clone: Other DNA sequences within the sample encode an identical CDR3. V usage is TRBV18 and J usage is TRBJ1-1; perhaps TRBD1 as D (6 bases). Germline V lookup: CDR1 KGHSH, CDR2 LQKENI. V shed 6 bases and J shed 0 bases, with 11 bases lying between them. CDR3 length equals 14 residues. CDR3: CASSRDRMNTEAFF. The CDR3 bases are TGTGCCAGCTCGCGTGACAGGATGAACACTGAAGCTTTCTTT.

This clone was detected once. This chain links TRBV5-1 with TRBJ2-2; tentatively, D is TRBD1 (5 bases). Germline V lookup: CDR1 SGHRS, CDR2 YFSETQ. The length of the CDR3 is 14 residues. V lost 0 bases to trimming and J lost 6 bases, with 9 bases between them. The CDR3 DNA follows: TGCGCCAGCAGCTTGGTTTGGGGCCCCGGGGAGCTGTTTTTT. Amino acids: CASSLVWGPGELFF.

The rearrangement uses TRBV30 and TRBJ1-3; TRBD1 aligns across 7 bases. The germline gives CDR1 GTSNPN, CDR2 SVGIG (reference sequence). With V trimmed by 2 bases and J by 8 bases, 15 bases remained unmatched. This CDR3 region has 16 residues. This chain's CDR3 is CAWSTKTGSLGDTIYF. CDR3 DNA: TGTGCCTGGAGTACAAAGACAGGGTCCCTTGGGGACACCATATATTTT.

The gene calls are TRBV15 and TRBJ1-6; D not resolved. This CDR3 spans 13 amino acids. The ends were cut back, 8 bases at V and 6 bases at J, with 11 bases in the middle. Germline V lookup: CDR1 LNHNV, CDR2 YYDKDF (reference sequence). The CDR3 here is CATGVAPNSPLHF. CDR3 DNA sequence: TGTGCCACCGGGGTTGCCCCTAATTCACCCCTCCACTTT.

The chain links TRBV5-1 to TRBJ1-1, with 7 nucleotides matching TRBD1. The germline CDR1 and CDR2 sequences are SGHRS and YFSETQ. V was clipped by 4 bases and J by 0 bases; unmatched bases: 6. This CDR3 region has 15 residues. CDR3 DNA sequence: TGCGCCAGCAGCGGCCCGGGACAGTTGAACACTGAAGCTTTCTTT. Translating gives CASSGPGQLNTEAFF.

V usage is TRBV5-1 and J usage is TRBJ1-6; D is unresolved. The CDR3 covers 16 residues. The germline V gene has CDR1 SGHRS and CDR2 YFSETQ. V dropped 5 bases and J dropped 0 bases, with 12 bases sitting between them. The CDR3 nucleotides are TGCGCCAGCAGTTCGGACTTGAGCTCCTATAATTCACCCCTCCACTTT. It specifies CASSSDLSSYNSPLHF.

The chain uses TRBV19 and TRBJ2-2; D perhaps matches TRBD2 (6 bases). V was trimmed by 7 bases and J by 5 bases, leaving 17 bases between them. This CDR3 has 15 residues. Germline values: CDR1 LNHDA, CDR2 SQIVND (reference sequence). CDR3 region: CASIDGGAGTGELFF. The CDR3 coding sequence is TGTGCCAGTATAGACGGCGGGGCGGGGACCGGGGAGCTGTTTTTT.

This sequence joins TRBV6-2 or TRBV6-3 and TRBJ2-7; the D gene is possibly TRBD2 (6 bases). The length of the CDR3 is 15 residues. The germline V gene has CDR1 MNHEY and CDR2 SVGEGT. The V and J ends lost 6 bases and 6 bases respectively, with 21 bases between them. The CDR3, as DNA: TGTGCCAGCAGCCTCCTAGCGCACGGCGAGTCCGAGCAGTACTTC. Amino acid sequence: CASSLLAHGESEQYF.

This clone showed up just once. The chain uses TRBV19 and TRBJ1-2, with D maybe TRBD1 (5 bases). Germline CDR1 LNHDA, CDR2 SQIVND (reference sequence). V was shortened by 0 bases and J by 5 bases, with 7 bases between the two germline ends. CDR3 size: 13 residues. This CDR3 reads CASSIDQGYGYTF. CDR3 nucleotide sequence: TGTGCCAGTAGTATAGATCAGGGTTATGGCTACACCTTC.

As to this clone: Its ends do not fully match the called genes, so a read error is possible. CDR3 in DNA: TGTGCCAGCAGCTTATCAGAAGCCGGGGAGCTGCTTTTT. Amino acids: CASSLSEAGELLF. The V call is TRBV7-9, the J call TRBJ2-2, with D possibly matching TRBD2 (5 bases). The CDR3 length is 13 residues. Germline V gives CDR1 SEHNR, CDR2 FQNEAQ (reference sequence).